This TCR beta chain was captured in a study of T-cell memory formation after mild COVID-19 (dated by TCRdb to the early 2020s). In terms of the full investigation: Most TCR sequence clusters were specific to one of the two donors. T-cell clones expanding and contracting after mild COVID-19 in a couple of donors were tracked by longitudinal TCRalpha and TCRbeta repertoire sequencing. The cohort was made up of two young adult volunteers, one female and one male, who were previously healthy.

Trimming takes 5 bases off V and 7 bases off J; junction bases not matched to a gene: 5. CDR1 and CDR2, per the germline V gene (reference sequence), are LGHDT and YNNKEL. The CDR3 holds 14 amino acids from the cysteine to the phenylalanine. Only the CDR3 DNA stays, 42 bases, in frame from base 1. This clonotype was observed a handful of times. Its antigen specificity is not known. The sample holds no much larger clone one base away, and base qualities are not on file. Ficoll-Paque density gradient centrifugation was used to isolate PBMCs. The sample was run on an Illumina NovaSeq 6000. TCRalpha and TCRbeta cDNA libraries were built by 5'RACE with constant-segment primers, adding sample barcodes and unique molecular identifiers. Trizol reagent was used to extract RNA from every sample. Library amplification was performed in two PCR steps, and a second sample barcode and Illumina TruSeq adapters were introduced in the second step. Sequencing of libraries was performed on an Illumina NovaSeq with 2 x 150 bp paired-end reads. The study's own analysis went as follows. The reads were demultiplexed and collapsed into UMI-guided consensus sequences using migec v1.2.7. Using mixcr v2.1.11, UMI consensuses were aligned to TRA and TRB V and J templates and then assembled into clonotypes. Expanded or contracted clonotypes were those called significant by both edgeR and NoisET, with noise models trained on biological replicates. edgeR calls used a false discovery rate-adjusted p below 0.01 and a log2 fold-change threshold of 1. As an exploratory analysis of dynamics, PCA with hierarchical clustering was applied to max-normalized trajectories of the 1000 most abundant clonotypes. Separately sequenced CD4+ and CD8+ repertoires were used to assign a CD4 or CD8 phenotype to each responding clone. The public reads were run again by TCRdb, first through fastp at Q25 and then through MiXCR, and only productive beta chains were kept. Identical CDR3 protein sequences are pooled into one entry, listed with their most common genes and DNA. The V and J calls come from TCRdb's annotation, not from the publication. Counted in this sample were about 180,000 distinct CDR3 sequences; roughly 17% of them appeared once. The ten largest clonotypes hold about 2% of the sample.

What the authors observed across the whole study: Contracting CD4+ clones were found mainly in CM and EM memory subsets, while CD8+ clones were enriched in EMRA. From day 15 to 85, contracting clones showed balanced CD4/CD8 phenotypes, whereas a second wave of clones that expanded from day 15 to 37 leaned towards CD4+. The second-wave clones that peaked on day 37 were not confirmed to be SARS-CoV-2 specific. Only two mild cases were covered by the study, and larger cohorts that include severe cases with pre-infection samples were considered necessary. The detection of some responding clones in pre-infection memory suggests that pre-existing cross-reactive memory T cells joined the SARS-CoV-2 response.

The chain is made from TRBV3-1 and TRBJ1-2; the junction holds 12 bases that match TRBD1. The TCR comes from an adult woman who had mild COVID-19 (a few samples of this study predate the infection). The sample titles of this study are shuffled in the database, so cell type and time point are left out; the donor was told from shared clones. The specimen was PBMCs or a T cell subset sorted from them (not recorded which). CDR3 sequence: CASSAGQGAGGYTF. Read as DNA, the sequence is TGTGCCAGCAGCGCGGGACAGGGGGCTGGTGGCTACACCTTC.